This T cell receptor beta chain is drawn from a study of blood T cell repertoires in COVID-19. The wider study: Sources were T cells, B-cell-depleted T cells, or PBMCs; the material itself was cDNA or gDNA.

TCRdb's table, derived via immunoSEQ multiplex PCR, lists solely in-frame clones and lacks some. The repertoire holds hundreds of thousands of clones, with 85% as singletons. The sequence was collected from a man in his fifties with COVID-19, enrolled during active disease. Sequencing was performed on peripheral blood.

DNA for the CDR3: TGTGCCAGCAGTCGTGGTTCCCCAAGGAGCTCTGGAAACACCATATATTTT. Protein: CASSRGSPRSSGNTIYF. The J gene is TRBJ1-3, the V gene TRBV6-2 or TRBV6-3; no clear D gene. Germline CDR1 MNHEY, CDR2 SVGEGT. There are 17 residues in the CDR3. V was clipped by 5 bases and J by 0 bases, with 17 bases between them.